A single T cell receptor beta chain is shown here with its context. No antigen is known for it. The record originates from a study of pediatric ulcerative colitis. Study observations and caveats: No controls had the two rectal clonotypes shared by ulcerative colitis patients. In rectum, acute severe colitis had expanded clones and less diversity. Blood samples from a couple of patients yielded substantially fewer templates and were excluded from blood-rectal overlap analysis.

Up to 500,000 reads were sequenced per sample. Only in-frame clones appear in the TCRdb table, and some are missing; sequencing was by immunoSEQ multiplex PCR. The table includes around 61,000 clones, about 86% detected once. This CDR3 spans 17 amino acids. CDR1 is SGHRS and CDR2 is YFSETQ in the germline V gene. V lost 3 bases, J lost 2 bases, and 20 bases lay in between. Source material: blood. The chain is built from TRBV5-1 and TRBJ2-5, with D maybe TRBD2 (6 bases). The TCR originated in a boy younger than 18 with severe ulcerative colitis. CDR3 amino acids: CASSSGGVGLGQETQYF. Here the CDR3 DNA reads TGCGCCAGCAGCTCAGGTGGTGTGGGACTTGGGCAAGAGACCCAGTACTTC.